A single sample gave rise to the 10 T cell receptor beta chains below, sequenced in a study of blood T cell repertoires in COVID-19. The protocol was immunoSEQ multiplex PCR, while the TCRdb copy is restricted to in-frame clones and leaves out a portion. The data hold some 200,000 clones, with under 90% observed a single time. Sequences were obtained from peripheral blood. The origin of the receptors is a woman aged 80 or over with COVID-19, enrolled during active disease.

This rearrangement joins TRBV5-1 to TRBJ2-1; 8 nucleotides align to TRBD1. This CDR3 is built from 17 residues. V dropped 0 bases and J dropped 4; count of bases not matched to a gene: 9. Per the germline V gene, CDR1 is SGHRS and CDR2 is YFSETQ. The CDR3 bases are TGCGCCAGCAGCTTGGCCGGGTCAGGGGGCTGGTACAATGAGCAGTTCTTC. Encoded protein: CASSLAGSGGWYNEQFF.

The chain links TRBV2 to TRBJ1-2; 8 positions match TRBD1. The V and J ends lost 2 bases and 4 bases, in that order; junction bases with no gene match: 3. The CDR3 is 14 amino acids. CDR1 SNHLY and CDR2 FYNNEI come from the germline V gene. DNA for the CDR3: TGTGCCAGCAGTGAACAGGGGGCGCTCTATGGCTACACCTTC. Residues: CASSEQGALYGYTF.

In its sample, this clone was seen a few times. This sequence joins TRBV2 and TRBJ2-5; tentatively, D is TRBD1 (5 bases). Germline lookup yields CDR1 SNHLY and CDR2 FYNNEI. V was trimmed by 7 bases and J by 8 bases, leaving 11 bases between them. The CDR3 covers 11 residues. CDR3 in amino acids: CASMGRSTQYF. CDR3 bases: TGTGCCAGCATGGGGCGGAGCACCCAGTACTTC.

The gene calls are TRBV2 and TRBJ2-5; possible D gene TRBD1, 6 bases. This CDR3 has 14 residues. Germline V CDR1 and CDR2: SNHLY, FYNNEI. The V end lost 4 bases, the J end lost 4 bases, and 13 bases lay between the germline ends. The CDR3 sequence: CASSATGKRETQYF. The CDR3 DNA reads TGTGCCAGCAGTGCCACAGGGAAGCGAGAGACCCAGTACTTC.

This sequence joins TRBV6-6 and TRBJ2-2; TRBD2 aligns across 7 bases. The germline V gene encodes CDR1 MNHNY and CDR2 SVGAGI (reference sequence). The CDR3 has 15 residues. The trim removed 2 bases at V and 4 bases at J, leaving 4 bases unmatched. The CDR3 sequence: CASSYRKRGTGELFF. Here the CDR3 DNA reads TGTGCCAGCAGTTACAGGAAGCGGGGCACCGGGGAGCTGTTTTTT.

The rearrangement uses TRBV20-1 and TRBJ1-5; maybe TRBD1 (5 bases). Germline values: CDR1 DFQATT, CDR2 SNEGSKA (reference sequence). The CDR3 is 15 residues long. V shed 3 bases and J shed 0 bases, with 12 bases lying between them. The CDR3, as DNA: TGCAGTGCTAGTCCCGGGACTAATAGCAATCAGCCCCAGCATTTT. Its protein product is CSASPGTNSNQPQHF.

This clone has more than one count but fewer than ten. This rearrangement joins TRBV28 to TRBJ1-2; 8 nucleotides agree with TRBD1. The ends lost 6 bases at V and 3 bases at J; junction bases unmatched: 3. Per germline, CDR1 MDHEN and CDR2 SYDVKM. CDR3 size: 13 residues. The CDR3 DNA reads as TGTGCCAGCAGGGGACAGGTCTACTATGGCTACACCTTC. It specifies CASRGQVYYGYTF.

The V gene is TRBV27, the J gene TRBJ1-4; 7 nucleotides match TRBD1. CDR1 and CDR2 (germline): MNHEY, SMNVEV (reference sequence). V was pared by 7 bases and J by 5 bases, with 10 bases of the junction left unmatched. This CDR3 has 15 residues. The CDR3 coding sequence is TGTGCCAGCACCCTCCGACAGGGTAGGAATGAAAAACTGTTTTTT. Protein product: CASTLRQGRNEKLFF.

This clone was picked up a small number of times. V and J are TRBV7-6 and TRBJ2-5, with 10 positions matching TRBD2. CDR1 is SGHVS and CDR2 is FNYEAQ in the germline V gene. Losses at the gene ends were 5 bases for V and 3 bases for J; bases not matched to a gene: 12. There are 17 residues in the CDR3. The DNA for the CDR3 is TGTGCCAGCAGCCCTGGGCCCTATAGCGGGGGGAAAGAGACCCAGTACTTC. Protein product: CASSPGPYSGGKETQYF.

V is TRBV3-1 (or the pseudogene TRBV3-2) and J is TRBJ1-1; D uncertain. The germline V gene encodes CDR1 LGHDT and CDR2 YNNKEL (reference sequence). Trimming took 1 base from V and 1 from J, leaving 7 bases between them. The CDR3 runs 14 residues. CDR3 residues: CASSQGHSNTEAFF. The CDR3 nucleotides are TGTGCCAGCAGCCAAGGACACTCGAACACTGAAGCTTTCTTT.